This T cell receptor (beta chain) appears in the sequencing data of a study of CXCR3-negative and CXCR3-positive naive CD8 T cells. Study observations and caveats: TRB CDR3s were more hydrophobic in CXCR3-positive than in CXCR3-negative naive cells.

The authors prepared UMI-labeled TRB cDNA libraries by 5' RACE. TCRdb reanalyzed the 5' RACE reads and collapses them to one entry per CDR3 protein, without DNA. The repertoire table contains some 120,000 distinct CDR3 sequences. Germline assignment: CDR1 SNHLY and CDR2 FYNNEI. The length of the CDR3 is 15 residues. Notes on this clonotype: The antigen remains unidentified.

Sample: naive CXCR3+ CD8+ T cells from blood. Sample subset: CD45RO-CCR7+CD27+CD95- naive CD8+ T cells expressing CXCR3 (TNR3+). This rearrangement joins TRBV2 to TRBJ2-4; TCRdb reports TRBD1, a call that lacks DNA to check it against. The receptor's source is a human donor in good health. Some clones in this sample may be carry-over from other donors' samples. The CDR3 protein is CASSRTGGSKNIQYF.